One sample yielded the 9 T cell receptor beta chains listed below, sequenced in a study of blood T cell repertoires in COVID-19. The repertoire was sequenced with immunoSEQ multiplex PCR; TCRdb's copy has only in-frame clones and lacks some. The table shows 90,000 to 120,000 clones, with around 88% occurring only once. Source material: peripheral blood. The receptors were sampled from a man in his fifties or sixties with active or convalescent COVID-19.

The chain links TRBV5-1 to TRBJ2-7; D unresolved. The V gene's germline CDR1 is SGHRS and CDR2 YFSETQ. V was clipped by 2 bases and J by 0 bases, with 6 bases between them. The CDR3 runs to 13 residues. The CDR3 loop reads CASSFRSSYEQYF. In nucleotides, the CDR3 is TGCGCCAGCAGCTTTAGGAGCTCCTACGAGCAGTACTTC.

The chain couples TRBV7-6 to TRBJ2-2; 7 bases align to TRBD1. Trimming cost V 1 base and J 4 bases; bases outside gene matches: 6. Germline values: CDR1 SGHVS, CDR2 FNYEAQ. The CDR3 spans 16 residues. CDR3 nucleotides: TGTGCCAGCAGCTTAGGAGCCCACAGGGGCACCGGGGAGCTGTTTTTT. Translating gives CASSLGAHRGTGELFF. Based on the CDR3 plus reference TRBV7-6 and TRBJ2-2, the full variable domain is GAGVSQSPRYKVTKRGQDVALRCDPISGHVSLYWYRQALGQGPEFLTYFNYEAQQDKSGLPNDRFSAERPEGSISTLTIQRTEQRDSAMYRCASSLGAHRGTGELFFGEGSRLTVL.

The chain carries TRBV7-9 and TRBJ2-3, with TRBD2 matching over 7 bases. V shed 5 bases and J 5 bases; nucleotides not matched to a gene: 10. This CDR3 has 15 residues. Germline CDR1 reads SEHNR; CDR2 reads FQNEAQ (reference sequence). The CDR3 here is CASSRLRERGDTQYF. For the CDR3, the DNA is TGTGCCAGCAGCCGATTGAGGGAGCGGGGAGATACGCAGTATTTT. Using reference TRBV7-9 and TRBJ2-3 for the parts outside the CDR3, the full variable domain is DTGVSQNPRHKITKRGQNVTFRCDPISEHNRLYWYRQTLGQGPEFLTYFQNEAQLEKSRLLSDRFSAERPKGSFSTLEIQRTEQGDSAMYLCASSRLRERGDTQYFGPGTRLTVL.

V gene TRBV7-8 combines with J gene TRBJ1-1; the D gene is possibly TRBD1 (6 bases). The CDR3 length is 16 residues. Between the trimmed V and J ends, which lost 1 base and 7 bases, there was a span of 19 bases. Germline V gene data show CDR1 as SGHVS and CDR2 as FQNEAQ. CDR3 in DNA: TGTGCCAGCAGCTTAGAGGGCCGCGGGCCAGGGGTTGAAGCTTTCTTT. This translates into CASSLEGRGPGVEAFF.

The chain's CDR3 is CAISRLAGETYEQYF. CDR3 bases: TGTGCCATCAGTCGACTAGCGGGAGAAACTTACGAGCAGTACTTC. The chain is built from TRBV10-3 and TRBJ2-7; 12 bases match TRBD2. With V trimmed by 5 bases and J by 4 bases, 6 bases remained unmatched. Germline CDR1 is ENHRY and CDR2 is SYGVKD. The CDR3 is 15 amino acids.

The chain employs TRBV3-1 (or the pseudogene TRBV3-2) and TRBJ1-6, with no clear D. CDR3 length equals 13 residues. CDR1 is LGHDT, CDR2 YNNKEL, per germline (reference sequence). Trimming took 5 bases from V and 7 from J, leaving 9 bases between them. The CDR3 nucleotides read TGTGCCAGCAGCGAGGGCCCGAATTCACCCCTCCACTTT. Amino acids: CASSEGPNSPLHF.

This chain joins TRBV6-5 and TRBJ2-1; D not resolved. CDR1 is MNHEY and CDR2 is SVGAGI in the germline V gene. Deletions cut 1 base from V and 6 bases from J, with 7 bases between. This CDR3 region has 13 residues. The CDR3 DNA reads as TGTGCCAGCAGTTACTACGGTCTCAATGAGCAGTTCTTC. Protein: CASSYYGLNEQFF.

CDR3 in amino acids: CASRPDLGISSTDTQYF. The CDR3 DNA follows: TGTGCCAGCAGACCGGACTTAGGGATTTCTAGCACAGATACGCAGTATTTT. V is TRBV7-9 and J is TRBJ2-3, with D maybe TRBD2 (5 bases). This CDR3 spans 17 amino acids. V was clipped by 6 bases and J by 0 bases, with 19 bases between them. Germline CDR1 and CDR2: SEHNR and FQNEAQ (reference sequence).

The rearrangement joins TRBV5-1 to TRBJ2-7; 13 nucleotides match TRBD2. The trim removed 4 bases at V and 0 bases at J, leaving 22 bases unmatched. CDR3 length equals 22 residues. CDR1 and CDR2 (germline): SGHRS, YFSETQ. The CDR3 region is CASSLKYGTSGTNLSSSYEQYF. The CDR3 region has the DNA TGCGCCAGCAGCCTAAAATACGGGACTAGCGGGACTAACCTATCCAGCTCCTACGAGCAGTACTTC.